The following is a TCR beta chain sequence with its context. The PCR contained 60 Vbeta and 13 Jbeta primers. Sequencing used immunoSEQ multiplex PCR; TCRdb keeps in-frame clones, though not all of them. The sample has about 130,000 clones; roughly 79% are singletons. The data were obtained in a study of cytomegalovirus exposure and HLA in healthy donors. With 0 bases removed from V and 0 bases from J, the gap between germline ends came to 6 bases. CDR1 LNHDA and CDR2 SQIVND come from the germline V gene (reference sequence). This CDR3 has 15 amino acids. The chain employs TRBV19 and TRBJ1-5; D remains ambiguous. The receptor's source is a woman aged 45-65 years in good health and CMV-seronegative. The sequenced sample consisted of PBMCs. In nucleotides, the CDR3 is TGTGCCAGTAGTATAGACAGGCTTAGCAATCAGCCCCAGCATTTT. It is translated as CASSIDRLSNQPQHF.